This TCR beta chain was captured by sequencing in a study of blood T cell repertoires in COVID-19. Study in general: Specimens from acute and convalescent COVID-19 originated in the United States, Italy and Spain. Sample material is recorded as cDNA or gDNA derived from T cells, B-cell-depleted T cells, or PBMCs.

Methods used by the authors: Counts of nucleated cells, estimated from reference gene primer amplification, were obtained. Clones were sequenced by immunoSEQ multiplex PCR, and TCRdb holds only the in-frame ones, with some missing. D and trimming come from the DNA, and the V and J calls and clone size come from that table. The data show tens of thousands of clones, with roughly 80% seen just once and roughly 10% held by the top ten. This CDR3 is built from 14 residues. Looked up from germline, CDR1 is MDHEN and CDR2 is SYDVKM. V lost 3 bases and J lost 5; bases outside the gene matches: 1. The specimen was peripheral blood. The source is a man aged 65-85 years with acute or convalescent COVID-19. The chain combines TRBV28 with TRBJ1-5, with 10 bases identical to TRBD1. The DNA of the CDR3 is TGTGCCAGCAGTTTGGGGACAGGGGATCAGCCCCAGCATTTT. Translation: CASSLGTGDQPQHF.